The 18 T cell receptor beta chains presented below share a single source sample, sequenced in a study of cytomegalovirus exposure and HLA in healthy donors. Primers for the PCR totalled 60 Vbeta and 13 Jbeta. Measured with immunoSEQ multiplex PCR; TCRdb has only the in-frame clones, and not every one. The sample lists about 150,000 clones, 73% occurring once. The sample taken for sequencing was PBMCs. Receptors were obtained from a woman in her late teens or twenties in good health and CMV-seropositive.

The chain recombines TRBV2 with TRBJ2-7, with 7 nucleotides matching TRBD2. Germline V gene sequence: CDR1 SNHLY, CDR2 FYNNEI. The junction had 12 bases not matched to a gene; V was cut back by 1 base and J by 6 bases. This CDR3 contains 16 residues. CDR3 amino acids: CASSEVGPGRVSEQYF. In DNA form, the CDR3 reads TGTGCCAGCAGTGAAGTGGGACCGGGGAGGGTCAGCGAGCAGTACTTC.

The chain employs TRBV5-6 and TRBJ2-1; TRBD1 is a possible D gene (5 bases). Germline values: CDR1 SGHDT, CDR2 YYEEEE. Trimming took 4 bases from V and 5 from J, leaving 7 bases between them. This CDR3 contains 12 residues. As DNA, the CDR3 is TGTGCCAGCAGCGAGACAGACAATGAGCAGTTCTTC. Amino acid sequence: CASSETDNEQFF.

The chain recombines TRBV5-1 with TRBJ1-1, with a tentative D call TRBD1 (6 bases). The V gene lost 4 bases and the J gene lost 1 base, with 11 bases spanning the gap. The length of the CDR3 is 14 residues. Germline V CDR1 and CDR2: SGHRS, YFSETQ. This CDR3 reads CASSLTRGNTEAFF. CDR3 DNA sequence: TGCGCCAGCAGCCTTACCAGGGGGAACACTGAAGCTTTCTTT.

The chain joins TRBV7-2 to TRBJ1-5; 7 bases align to TRBD1. V lost 5 bases to trimming and J lost 0 bases; unmatched junction nucleotides: 7. Germline V gives CDR1 SGHTA, CDR2 FQGNSA. This CDR3 has 16 residues. CDR3 nucleotides: TGTGCCAGCAGCCAAGTACAGGGGTATAGCAATCAGCCCCAGCATTTT. This sequence encodes CASSQVQGYSNQPQHF.

This clone appeared a few times. The chain joins TRBV6-5 to TRBJ2-5, with D perhaps TRBD1 (5 bases). V was pared by 0 bases and J by 6 bases, with 14 bases between. Germline-derived CDR1 and CDR2 are MNHEY and SVGAGI. The CDR3 covers 15 residues. CDR3 in DNA: TGTGCCAGCAGTTACTCGAACCAGGGTAGGCAGACCCAGTACTTC. Residues: CASSYSNQGRQTQYF.

There are a few counts of this clone. The V gene is TRBV6-6, the J gene TRBJ1-2; tentatively, D is TRBD1 (6 bases). The germline V gene has CDR1 MNHNY and CDR2 SVGAGI (reference sequence). The V end was cut by 2 bases, the J end by 8 bases, with 18 bases between. There are 15 residues in the CDR3. CDR3 DNA sequence: TGTGCCAGCAGTTACGGAGAGGAACAGGGAGCGGGCTACACCTTC. Translation gives CASSYGEEQGAGYTF.

The J gene is TRBJ2-7, the V gene TRBV10-3; possible D gene TRBD2, 6 bases. Per the germline V gene, CDR1 is ENHRY and CDR2 is SYGVKD. This CDR3 is built from 13 residues. V lost 6 bases and J lost 6, with 15 bases in between. CDR3 bases: TGTGCCATCAGCCTGGACGGGGGTAGCGAGCAGTACTTC. Its translation is CAISLDGGSEQYF.

This clone has a handful of counts. This chain links TRBV2 with TRBJ1-1, with D possibly being TRBD1 (6 bases). Germline lookup yields CDR1 SNHLY and CDR2 FYNNEI. The ends were cut back, 5 bases at V and 1 base at J, with 8 bases in the middle. This CDR3 comprises 13 residues. The CDR3 DNA sequence: TGTGCCAGCAGTTCGGACAGGAACACTGAAGCTTTCTTT. This codes for CASSSDRNTEAFF.

This rearrangement joins TRBV5-1 to TRBJ2-2; D remains unclear. Trimming took 2 bases from V and 2 from J, leaving 7 bases between them. The CDR3 is made up of 14 amino acids. Germline CDR1 SGHRS, CDR2 YFSETQ. The CDR3 sequence is CASSFNGNTGELFF. CDR3 bases: TGCGCCAGCAGCTTTAACGGTAACACCGGGGAGCTGTTTTTT.

J is TRBJ2-3 and V is TRBV13; 9 positions agree with TRBD1. Germline CDR1 and CDR2: PRHDT and FYEKMQ (reference sequence). V was clipped by 4 bases and J by 2 bases; unmatched bases: 7. There are 16 residues in the CDR3. The chain's CDR3 is CASSSRTGALTDTQYF. The CDR3, as DNA: TGTGCCAGCAGCTCAAGGACAGGGGCTCTCACAGATACGCAGTATTTT.

This clone came up a few times. The V and J genes are TRBV5-4 and TRBJ2-6; D gene uncertain. Between the trimmed V and J ends, which lost 2 bases and 4 bases, there was a span of 10 bases. This CDR3 comprises 15 residues. Looked up from germline, CDR1 is SGHNT and CDR2 is YYREEE (reference sequence). The chain's CDR3 is CASSFLSAGANVLTF. As DNA, the CDR3 is TGTGCCAGCAGCTTTCTATCTGCGGGGGCCAACGTCCTGACTTTC.

The chain recombines TRBV6-5 with TRBJ2-3, with 12 bases identical to TRBD2. From germline, CDR1 is MNHEY and CDR2 SVGAGI. V was pared by 7 bases and J by 3 bases, with 5 bases of the junction left unmatched. The CDR3 has 15 amino acids. The CDR3 sequence: CASTSSGGATDTQYF. In DNA form, the CDR3 reads TGTGCCAGCACCTCTAGCGGGGGGGCGACAGATACGCAGTATTTT.

This clone was seen a few times. The V gene is TRBV9, the J gene TRBJ2-1, with D perhaps TRBD2 (7 bases). V was cut by 3 bases and J by 2 bases, with 12 bases left in between. Germline V gene sequence: CDR1 SGDLS, CDR2 YYNGEE. CDR3 length: 15 amino acids. CDR3 nucleotide sequence: TGTGCCAGCAGCGGCCGGGGGGCCACCTACAATGAGCAGTTCTTC. This sequence encodes CASSGRGATYNEQFF. The whole variable domain, filled in from reference TRBV9 and TRBJ2-1, reads DSGVTQTPKHLITATGQRVTLRCSPRSGDLSVYWYQQSLDQGLQFLIQYYNGEERAKGNILERFSAQQFPDLHSELNLSSLELGDSALYFCASSGRGATYNEQFFGPGTRLTVL.

The chain employs TRBV6-5 and TRBJ2-3; D remains ambiguous. CDR1 is MNHEY and CDR2 is SVGAGI in the germline V gene. Trimming removed 7 bases from V and 5 bases from J, with 7 bases in between. This CDR3 is built from 11 residues. CDR3 sequence (DNA): TGTGCCAGCACCCTAAAAGATACGCAGTATTTT. It codes for CASTLKDTQYF.

V is TRBV4-3 and J is TRBJ2-7; 7 nucleotides agree with TRBD1. V lost 4 bases to trimming and J lost 6 bases; unmatched junction nucleotides: 6. CDR1 is LGHNA and CDR2 is YSLEER in the germline V gene. The CDR3 is made up of 13 amino acids. The CDR3 spells CASSPYRGSEQYF. CDR3 DNA sequence: TGCGCCAGCAGCCCTTACAGGGGCTCCGAGCAGTACTTC.

This rearrangement joins TRBV5-4 to TRBJ1-5, with no clear D. The germline V and J ends were trimmed by 1 base and 6 bases, with 5 bases remaining between them. The CDR3 has 12 amino acids. Per the germline V gene, CDR1 is SGHNT and CDR2 is YYREEE (reference sequence). The CDR3 bases are TGTGCCAGCAGCTTGCCCAGTCAGCCCCAGCATTTT. Amino acid sequence: CASSLPSQPQHF.

This rearrangement joins TRBV5-4 to TRBJ2-3; tentatively, D is TRBD1 (6 bases). Trimming shortened V by 4 bases and J by 4 bases, and 22 bases separated the two germline ends. The germline gives CDR1 SGHNT, CDR2 YYREEE (reference sequence). This CDR3 contains 17 residues. CDR3 amino acids: CASSHKTGTMHSDTQYF. The CDR3 bases are TGTGCCAGCAGCCACAAAACCGGGACAATGCATTCAGATACGCAGTATTTT. The full variable domain, rest sourced from reference TRBV5-4 and TRBJ2-3, is ETGVTQSPTHLIKTRGQQVTLRCSSQSGHNTVSWYQQALGQGPQFIFQYYREEENGRGNFPPRFSGLQFPNYSSELNVNALELDDSALYLCASSHKTGTMHSDTQYFGPGTRLTVL.

The V gene is TRBV7-8, the J gene TRBJ1-5, with a tentative D call TRBD1 (6 bases). Germline values: CDR1 SGHVS, CDR2 FQNEAQ. V was trimmed by 1 base and J by 6 bases, leaving 13 bases between them. This CDR3 is 15 amino acids long. Here the CDR3 reads CASSLVTGRGQPQHF. In DNA form, the CDR3 reads TGTGCCAGCAGCTTAGTCACAGGGAGGGGTCAGCCCCAGCATTTT.